This TCR beta chain was identified in a study of shared clonotypes between healthy human individuals. Background on the study: Donors consisted of two women and a few men between 18 and 49. Regarding the study as a whole: Naive subsets typically showed greater estimated richness than memory subsets.

Clones were sequenced by immunoSEQ multiplex PCR, and TCRdb holds only the in-frame ones, with some missing. The sample contains roughly 2 million clones, around 95% of which appear only once. This CDR3 has 12 amino acids. V shed 5 bases and J 3 bases; nucleotides not matched to a gene: 0. From germline, CDR1 is SGHTA and CDR2 FQGTGA. Comments on this clone: Its antigen is as yet unknown.

The chain couples TRBV7-3 to TRBJ2-7, with 8 bases aligning to TRBD2. Sequenced input: naive CD4+ T cells sorted from blood. Indicated subset: CD45RA+ positively selected. The TCR was taken from a man younger than 30 in good health. The DNA of the CDR3 is TGTGCCAGCAGCCGGGAGGGCTACGAGCAGTACTTC. It yields the protein CASSREGYEQYF.